The 26 T cell receptor beta chains presented below share a single source sample, sequenced in a study of a mutant IDH1 vaccine in newly diagnosed glioma. Assay: immunoSEQ multiplex PCR; the TCRdb copy retains only in-frame clones and omits some. This table holds about 66,000 clones, about 81% found once. These receptors lack a known antigen. Time point specified: week 11, during vaccination. Alongside topical imiquimod, each dose of vaccine comprised 300 ug of mutant IDH1 20-mer peptide. The input for sequencing was PBMCs, taken from a glioma patient whose treatment included an IDH1 peptide vaccine. Receptor source: a woman in her forties or fifties with glioma.

The chain couples TRBV11-2 to TRBJ1-5; D unclear. Trimming took off 5 bases at V and 3 bases at J, with 11 bases between the two ends. The CDR3 runs 14 residues. Germline values: CDR1 SGHAT, CDR2 FQNNGV. The CDR3 loop reads CASSDGVNNQPQHF. CDR3 bases: TGTGCCAGCAGCGATGGGGTGAACAATCAGCCCCAGCATTTT.

J is TRBJ2-7 and V is TRBV29-1, with D unresolved. CDR1 SQVTM and CDR2 ANQGSEA come from the germline V gene. V was cut by 7 bases and J by 3 bases, with 10 bases left in between. CDR3 length: 11 residues. The CDR3 sequence: CSARLDYEQYF. The CDR3 region has the DNA TGCAGCGCACGTCTAGACTACGAGCAGTACTTC.

J is TRBJ1-6 and V is TRBV6-4; tentative D call: TRBD1 (5 bases). The V gene's germline CDR1 is MRHNA and CDR2 SNTAGT. The CDR3 is made up of 13 amino acids. The V end was cut by 2 bases, the J end by 7 bases, with 6 bases between. CDR3 coding DNA: TGTGCCAGCAGTGACAGGGGAAATTCACCCCTCCACTTT. This sequence encodes CASSDRGNSPLHF.

V is TRBV6-6 and J is TRBJ1-2; D call uncertain. The V and J ends lost 2 bases and 2 bases respectively, with 6 bases between them. Germline V CDR1 and CDR2: MNHNY, SVGAGI (reference sequence). There are 13 residues in the CDR3. CDR3 amino acids: CASSYHKNYGYTF. In DNA form, the CDR3 reads TGTGCCAGCAGTTACCACAAGAACTATGGCTACACCTTC.

This chain joins TRBV19 and TRBJ2-1; no firm D call. Per germline, CDR1 LNHDA and CDR2 SQIVND (reference sequence). Trimming left V 7 bases short and J 1 base short, with 11 bases between. This CDR3 spans 14 amino acids. The CDR3 protein is CASNEPRSYNEQFF. The CDR3 DNA follows: TGTGCCAGTAACGAACCTAGATCCTACAATGAGCAGTTCTTC.

The V gene is TRBV30, the J gene TRBJ2-3, with a possible D match to TRBD2 (6 bases). This CDR3 region has 17 residues. V was pared by 5 bases and J by 0 bases, with 21 bases between. Germline loops: CDR1 GTSNPN, CDR2 SVGIG (reference sequence). This CDR3 reads CAWEGRLGLASTDTQYF. DNA of the CDR3: TGTGCCTGGGAGGGGAGGCTTGGTCTGGCTAGCACAGATACGCAGTATTTT.

The chain recombines TRBV4-1 with TRBJ1-1, with D perhaps matching TRBD1 (5 bases). The V gene's germline CDR1 is MGHRA and CDR2 YSYEKL. CDR3 size: 16 residues. Trimming pared 0 bases from V and 11 bases from J, leaving 22 bases between. The DNA for the CDR3 is TGCGCCAGCAGCCAAGATAGTGAGGGGACCCCAGGGATGGCTTTCTTT. It translates to CASSQDSEGTPGMAFF.

This rearrangement joins TRBV7-7 to TRBJ1-6; D unclear. This CDR3 has 15 residues. Trimming removed 1 base from V and 8 bases from J, with 12 bases in between. CDR1 is SSHAT and CDR2 is FNYEAQ in the germline V gene (reference sequence). The CDR3 nucleotides are TGTGCCAGCAGCTTAGATCCGGGTATGGATTCACCCCTCCACTTT. It encodes CASSLDPGMDSPLHF.

This chain connects TRBV5-4 to TRBJ1-2, with 9 bases fitting TRBD1. The CDR3 runs 13 residues. The junction had 11 bases not matched to a gene; V was cut back by 10 bases and J by 7 bases. CDR1 and CDR2 (germline): SGHNT, YYREEE (reference sequence). The CDR3 sequence: CAGKTGGLIGYTF. CDR3 nucleotide sequence: TGTGCCGGAAAAACAGGGGGCTTAATTGGCTACACCTTC.

This clone was counted once. The rearrangement links TRBV5-1 to TRBJ1-2; 7 bases are a match to TRBD1. Germline V gene data show CDR1 as SGHRS and CDR2 as YFSETQ. V was pared by 3 bases and J by 2 bases, with 4 bases of the junction left unmatched. There are 14 residues in the CDR3. CDR3: CASSSPGQNYGYTF. Here the CDR3 DNA reads TGCGCCAGCAGCTCCCCGGGACAGAACTATGGCTACACCTTC. Full variable domain (missing parts from reference TRBV5-1 and TRBJ1-2): KAGVTQTPRYLIKTRGQQVTLSCSPISGHRSVSWYQQTPGQGLQFLFEYFSETQRNKGNFPGRFSGRQFSNSRSEMNVSTLELGDSALYLCASSSPGQNYGYTFGSGTRLTVV.

The chain links TRBV27 to TRBJ2-6; D possibly corresponds to TRBD1 (6 bases). Germline V gives CDR1 MNHEY, CDR2 SMNVEV (reference sequence). This CDR3 contains 16 residues. V gave up 3 bases and J gave up 0 bases, with 9 bases separating them. CDR3 nucleotides: TGTGCCAGCAGTTTCACAGGGCCCTCTGGGGCCAACGTCCTGACTTTC. Encoded protein: CASSFTGPSGANVLTF.

The chain is built from TRBV5-5 and TRBJ1-4; D uncertain. CDR1 and CDR2 from the germline V gene are SGHKS and YYEKEE (reference sequence). V was shortened by 1 base and J by 6 bases, with 7 bases between the two germline ends. The CDR3 contains 13 residues. In DNA, the CDR3 is TGTGCCAGCAGCTTGCGGACGGATGAAAAACTGTTTTTT. The encoded protein is CASSLRTDEKLFF.

V and J are TRBV5-1 and TRBJ2-2, with TRBD2 as a possible D gene (5 bases). Germline-derived CDR1 and CDR2 are SGHRS and YFSETQ. The CDR3 consists of 16 residues. V was shortened by 0 bases and J by 4 bases, with 13 bases between the two germline ends. This CDR3 reads CASSLATRRVTGELFF. The DNA of the CDR3 is TGCGCCAGCAGCTTGGCCACTAGAAGGGTCACCGGGGAGCTGTTTTTT.

The chain is built from TRBV7-9 and TRBJ2-3, with D perhaps matching TRBD1 or TRBD2 (6 bases each). V lost 0 bases and J 4 bases, leaving 14 bases between the germline ends. The V gene's germline CDR1 is SEHNR and CDR2 FQNEAQ (reference sequence). The CDR3 extends over 16 amino acids. The CDR3 sequence is CASSLAFQGRPDTQYF. The CDR3 coding sequence is TGTGCCAGCAGCTTAGCTTTTCAGGGGAGGCCAGATACGCAGTATTTT.

The V and J genes are TRBV12-5 and TRBJ2-7; D uncertain. The V gene's germline CDR1 is LGHNT and CDR2 FRNRAP. V was pared by 4 bases and J by 4 bases, with 11 bases between. The CDR3 covers 13 residues. As DNA, the CDR3 is TGTGCTAGTGGTTATATTTCTAAATACGAGCAGTACTTC. Translation: CASGYISKYEQYF.

This sequence joins TRBV11-2 and TRBJ1-6; 9 nucleotides line up with TRBD1. The CDR3 is 15 residues long. V lost 2 bases and J lost 9; bases outside the gene matches: 5. Germline V gene sequence: CDR1 SGHAT, CDR2 FQNNGV. The CDR3 region has the DNA TGTGCCAGCAGCTTATATCGGGGACAGGGTTCACCCCTCCACTTT. Its translation is CASSLYRGQGSPLHF.

This clone was seen a single time. V gene TRBV10-1 combines with J gene TRBJ2-3; D call uncertain. Germline V CDR1 and CDR2: WNHNN, SYGVQD (reference sequence). The CDR3 has 12 amino acids. Deletions cut 4 bases from V and 4 bases from J, with 6 bases between. CDR3 protein: CASSAVADTQYF. In nucleotides, the CDR3 is TGCGCCAGCAGTGCTGTTGCAGATACGCAGTATTTT.

This rearrangement joins TRBV5-4 to TRBJ1-5; possible D gene TRBD1, 6 bases. V lost 0 bases and J lost 6, with 13 bases in between. This CDR3 region has 15 residues. CDR1 SGHNT and CDR2 YYREEE come from the germline V gene (reference sequence). CDR3 residues: CASSLAPTGSQPQHF. The CDR3 coding sequence is TGTGCCAGCAGCTTGGCCCCTACAGGGAGTCAGCCCCAGCATTTT.

CDR3 in DNA: TGTGCCAGCAGCCTAGGGTGGGTCAAGCGGGGGAGCCGTGAGCAGTACTTC. Translating gives CASSLGWVKRGSREQYF. The chain combines TRBV12-1 with TRBJ2-7; TRBD2 was called by the table and not checked on the DNA. TRBV12-1 is described as a pseudogene. CDR3 length: 17 amino acids.

This clone was recorded many times. This chain uses TRBV5-4 with TRBJ2-5; TRBD1 is a possible D gene (7 bases). The CDR3 extends over 16 amino acids. The germline CDR1 and CDR2 sequences are SGHNT and YYREEE (reference sequence). V was trimmed by 4 bases and J by 5 bases, leaving 21 bases between them. The CDR3 reads CASSMYRDSGGETQYF. The CDR3 coding sequence is TGTGCCAGCAGCATGTACCGGGACAGCGGAGGGGAGACCCAGTACTTC.

The V call is TRBV2, the J call TRBJ2-3; D might be TRBD1 (6 bases). The V end lost 11 bases, the J end lost 6 bases, and 21 bases lay between the germline ends. This CDR3 has 14 amino acids. Germline V gene data show CDR1 as SNHLY and CDR2 as FYNNEI. For the CDR3, the DNA is TGTGCCGCCCAGGACAGAGATGCACGCGATACGCAGTATTTT. Protein: CAAQDRDARDTQYF.

J is TRBJ1-4 and V is TRBV10-3; the D is unclear. Germline lookup yields CDR1 ENHRY and CDR2 SYGVKD. The CDR3 has 15 residues. V lost 0 bases to trimming and J lost 3 bases, with 8 bases between them. CDR3 loop: CAISESRASNEKLFF. The CDR3 DNA reads TGTGCCATCAGTGAGTCCCGGGCCTCTAATGAAAAACTGTTTTTT.

This clone was seen only a few times. V and J are TRBV7-9 and TRBJ1-1, with 7 nucleotides matching TRBD1. This CDR3 spans 14 amino acids. The germline V gene encodes CDR1 SEHNR and CDR2 FQNEAQ (reference sequence). The trim removed 5 bases at V and 5 bases at J, leaving 8 bases unmatched. The chain's CDR3 is CASSVTGSGTEAFF. The CDR3 DNA is TGTGCCAGCAGCGTGACAGGGTCTGGGACTGAAGCTTTCTTT.

This clone was seen once. The V call is TRBV5-1, the J call TRBJ2-5, with 7 bases identical to TRBD1. The CDR3 is made up of 16 amino acids. In germline, CDR1 is SGHRS, CDR2 YFSETQ. With 4 bases clipped from V and 5 bases from J, the junction kept 14 bases outside the gene matches. CDR3 protein: CASSPGTAKVGETQYF. CDR3 in DNA: TGCGCCAGCAGCCCCGGGACAGCGAAGGTAGGGGAGACCCAGTACTTC.

This clone was detected only once. V gene TRBV7-9 combines with J gene TRBJ1-2; D is unresolved. The germline V gene encodes CDR1 SEHNR and CDR2 FQNEAQ (reference sequence). CDR3 size: 15 residues. V lost 2 bases, J lost 7 bases, and 17 bases lay in between. In DNA form, the CDR3 reads TGTGCCAGCAGCTTACACGGTTTAGCGGGTGGTGGCTACACCTTC. Amino acids: CASSLHGLAGGGYTF.

This clone showed up just once. This chain joins TRBV7-9 and TRBJ1-1; 9 nucleotides agree with TRBD1. The CDR3 is made up of 15 amino acids. The trim removed 5 bases at V and 6 bases at J, leaving 10 bases unmatched. The germline gives CDR1 SEHNR, CDR2 FQNEAQ (reference sequence). As DNA, the CDR3 is TGTGCCAGCAGCCCCCGGGACAGGGCGTCCGCTGAAGCTTTCTTT. Translating gives CASSPRDRASAEAFF. Filled out from reference TRBV7-9 and TRBJ1-1, the complete variable domain reads DTGVSQNPRHKITKRGQNVTFRCDPISEHNRLYWYRQTLGQGPEFLTYFQNEAQLEKSRLLSDRFSAERPKGSFSTLEIQRTEQGDSAMYLCASSPRDRASAEAFFGQGTRLTVV.